The entry below describes one T cell receptor (beta chain). The target antigen is unknown. These data come from a study of T cell repertoires in cytomegalovirus infection. The germline V and J ends were trimmed by 7 bases and 3 bases, with 15 bases remaining between them. The germline gives CDR1 SGHVT, CDR2 SQSDAQ. The CDR3 extends over 14 amino acids. Each CDR3 protein gets one entry after TCRdb re-called the reads with MiXCR. The table lists 200,000 to 250,000 distinct CDR3 sequences, about 40% of them singletons. Overall study findings and caveats: Within the response measured ex vivo, HLA-C-restricted CMV-specific TCR beta clonotypes were dominant. Adding up the frequency of public TCR beta families identified people who carried CMV plus the relevant HLA.

The source was CD8+ T cells from cultured PBMCs, collected from culture after CMV antigen stimulation. The clonotype comes from a human donor in good health (CMV status not recorded). Some clones in this sample may be carry-over from other donors' samples. This chain joins TRBV7-4 and TRBJ1-1; the D is unclear. CDR3 residues: CASIEPLSDTEAFF. The CDR3 DNA reads TGTGCCAGCATCGAACCCTTATCGGACACTGAAGCTTTCTTT.